Below, 22 T cell receptor beta chains from the same sample are listed, as sequenced in a study of T cell responses to AZD1222 COVID-19 vaccine. The protocol was immunoSEQ multiplex PCR, while the TCRdb copy is restricted to in-frame clones and leaves out a portion. This table holds around 140,000 clones, 93% found once. Sequences were derived from peripheral blood, sampled on day 0 of AZD1222 vaccination. The receptors were sampled from an adult in good health.

This clone has a single count. V and J are TRBV3-1 (or the pseudogene TRBV3-2) and TRBJ1-2; D gene ambiguous. The CDR3 is made up of 15 amino acids. The V end was cut by 5 bases, the J end by 6 bases, with 19 bases between. CDR1 and CDR2 (germline): LGHDT, YNNKEL (reference sequence). CDR3 in amino acids: CASSSLNDGRNGYTF. CDR3 nucleotide sequence: TGTGCCAGCAGCTCTTTAAACGACGGACGGAATGGCTACACCTTC.

The chain combines TRBV3-1 (or the pseudogene TRBV3-2) with TRBJ2-3; D uncertain. Trimming took off 2 bases at V and 0 bases at J, with 12 bases between the two ends. Per the germline V gene, CDR1 is LGHDT and CDR2 is YNNKEL (reference sequence). The CDR3 runs to 16 residues. CDR3 protein: CASSQPQVTSTDTQYF. The CDR3 nucleotides are TGTGCCAGCAGCCAACCACAAGTTACTAGCACAGATACGCAGTATTTT.

The V call is TRBV12-3 or TRBV12-4, the J call TRBJ2-7; D gene unclear. The CDR3 sequence is 13 residues long. Trimming stripped 5 bases from V and 6 bases from J, with 14 bases between. This CDR3 reads CASSRQPRLEQYF. CDR3 in DNA: TGTGCCAGCAGTAGGCAGCCTAGGCTCGAGCAGTACTTC.

The CDR3 nucleotides read TGTGCCAGTATTTCCTCGGGACTAGCGGGAGGAAGCACCGGGGAGCTGTTTTTT. Protein sequence: CASISSGLAGGSTGELFF. The rearrangement links TRBV19 to TRBJ2-2; 15 nucleotides line up with TRBD2. CDR1 and CDR2 (germline): LNHDA, SQIVND (reference sequence). This CDR3 contains 18 residues. V lost 7 bases and J lost 4; bases outside the gene matches: 10.

The V gene is TRBV27, the J gene TRBJ2-3; D is possibly TRBD2 (5 bases). Trimming stripped 5 bases from V and 0 bases from J, with 18 bases between. CDR3 length: 17 residues. Germline values: CDR1 MNHEY, CDR2 SMNVEV (reference sequence). The CDR3: CASSPGRAAVSTDTQYF. CDR3 DNA: TGTGCCAGCAGTCCTGGACGCGCAGCGGTGAGCACAGATACGCAGTATTTT.

The CDR3, as DNA: TGTGCCAGCAGCGCCGGGACAGGGTCCTACGAGCAGTACTTC. Protein product: CASSAGTGSYEQYF. This chain joins TRBV5-6 and TRBJ2-7; 9 nucleotides match TRBD1. CDR3 length equals 14 residues. V was clipped by 4 bases and J by 1 base; unmatched bases: 3. Per germline, CDR1 SGHDT and CDR2 YYEEEE. The variable domain in full, completed from reference TRBV5-6 and TRBJ2-7, reads DAGVTQSPTHLIKTRGQQVTLRCSPKSGHDTVSWYQQALGQGPQFIFQYYEEEERQRGNFPDRFSGHQFPNYSSELNVNALLLGDSALYLCASSAGTGSYEQYFGPGTRLTVT.

The V and J genes are TRBV27 and TRBJ1-2; D not resolved. Trimming cost V 11 bases and J 6 bases, with 25 bases left between them. CDR3 length equals 15 residues. The V gene's germline CDR1 is MNHEY and CDR2 SMNVEV (reference sequence). In DNA form, the CDR3 reads TGTGCCCTCCCGTTTAAGAGTCTACTTCCTCATGGCTACACCTTC. It yields the protein CALPFKSLLPHGYTF.

The V and J genes are TRBV3-1 (or the pseudogene TRBV3-2) and TRBJ1-4; D not resolved. V shed 3 bases and J shed 8 bases, with 10 bases lying between them. Germline V CDR1 and CDR2: LGHDT, YNNKEL (reference sequence). The CDR3 is 13 residues long. CDR3 loop: CASSQGKREKLFF. In DNA, the CDR3 is TGTGCCAGCAGCCAGGGTAAGAGGGAAAAACTGTTTTTT.

The V gene is TRBV7-9, the J gene TRBJ1-6; 8 bases map to TRBD1. This CDR3 has 14 amino acids. The V gene end was trimmed by 7 bases and the J gene end by 6 bases; junction bases not matched to a gene: 5. CDR1 is SEHNR, CDR2 FQNEAQ, per germline (reference sequence). CDR3 in DNA: TGTGCCAGCAAAACGACAGGGGTTAATTCACCCCTCCACTTT. Its translation: CASKTTGVNSPLHF.

The chain is built from TRBV20-1 and TRBJ2-7; D is uncertain. Trimming pared 7 bases from V and 3 bases from J, leaving 10 bases between. Germline V gene sequence: CDR1 DFQATT, CDR2 SNEGSKA (reference sequence). The CDR3 runs 11 residues. CDR3 amino acids: CSVPGYYEQYF. Written as DNA, the CDR3 is TGCAGTGTCCCAGGTTACTACGAGCAGTACTTC.

The chain carries TRBV4-1 and TRBJ1-2; D remains ambiguous. With 0 bases removed from V and 9 bases from J, the gap between germline ends came to 5 bases. There are 11 residues in the CDR3. CDR1 MGHRA and CDR2 YSYEKL come from the germline V gene. CDR3 residues: CASSQDARYTF. CDR3 DNA sequence: TGCGCCAGCAGCCAAGATGCACGCTACACCTTC.

V and J are TRBV19 and TRBJ2-2; D is uncertain. The CDR3 extends over 14 amino acids. Germline loops: CDR1 LNHDA, CDR2 SQIVND (reference sequence). Trimming cost V 0 bases and J 4 bases, with 6 bases left between them. The CDR3 protein is CASSIEGGTGELFF. In nucleotides, the CDR3 is TGTGCCAGTAGTATAGAAGGCGGCACCGGGGAGCTGTTTTTT.

The J gene is TRBJ1-1, the V gene TRBV29-1; 7 bases line up with TRBD1. J gave up 1 base and V 6 bases, and 11 bases lay outside the gene matches. CDR3 length equals 15 residues. Per the germline V gene, CDR1 is SQVTM and CDR2 is ANQGSEA. CDR3: CSVRTTGVKNTEAFF. As DNA, the CDR3 is TGCAGCGTACGTACAACAGGGGTGAAGAACACTGAAGCTTTCTTT. The variable domain in full, completed from reference TRBV29-1 and TRBJ1-1, reads SAVISQKPSRDICQRGTSLTIQCQVDSQVTMMFWYRQQPGQSLTLIATANQGSEATYESGFVIDKFPISRPNLTFSTLTVSNMSPEDSSIYLCSVRTTGVKNTEAFFGQGTRLTVV.

The rearrangement joins TRBV9 to TRBJ1-3; D perhaps matches TRBD1 (5 bases). Germline assignment: CDR1 SGDLS and CDR2 YYNGEE. The germline V and J ends were trimmed by 2 bases and 0 bases, with 15 bases remaining between them. The CDR3 has 17 amino acids. For the CDR3, the DNA is TGTGCCAGCAGCGTGTCCCCCCAGGGCCTCTCTGGAAACACCATATATTTT. Translating gives CASSVSPQGLSGNTIYF.

V and J are TRBV29-1 and TRBJ2-3, with D tentatively TRBD2 (6 bases). The CDR3 totals 13 residues. Germline CDR1 SQVTM, CDR2 ANQGSEA. Trimming took 5 bases from V and 5 from J, leaving 14 bases between them. The CDR3 protein is CSVSVQEGDTQYF. The CDR3 DNA sequence: TGCAGCGTTTCGGTCCAGGAGGGAGATACGCAGTATTTT.

V is TRBV4-3 and J is TRBJ1-2, with D unclear. The V end was cut by 5 bases, the J end by 7 bases, with 20 bases between. The CDR3 spans 15 residues. Germline CDR1 and CDR2: LGHNA and YSLEER. CDR3 in DNA: TGCGCCAGCAGCGAAACCCCAGGTAAAACCCGTGGCTACACCTTC. It specifies CASSETPGKTRGYTF.

This chain uses TRBV25-1 with TRBJ2-1; maybe TRBD2 (6 bases). The length of the CDR3 is 15 residues. Trimming shortened V by 6 bases and J by 0 bases, and 12 bases separated the two germline ends. CDR1 MGHDK and CDR2 SYGVNS come from the germline V gene. The CDR3 DNA follows: TGTGCCAGCAGAAACCGGGGGAGCTCCTACAATGAGCAGTTCTTC. Protein product: CASRNRGSSYNEQFF.

V and J are TRBV21-1 and TRBJ2-5; TRBD2 was called by the table and not checked on the DNA. TRBV21-1 is a pseudogene locus. The CDR3 runs 19 residues. The CDR3, as DNA: TGTGCCAGCAGCGAAAAGGGCGGGGGAGCCCGCTACAAAAAAGAGACCCAGTACTTC. Translating it yields CASSEKGGGARYKKETQYF.

The chain couples TRBV25-1 to TRBJ1-5; D is ambiguous. The germline V gene has CDR1 MGHDK and CDR2 SYGVNS. V was shortened by 4 bases and J by 6 bases, with 16 bases between the two germline ends. This CDR3 spans 15 amino acids. CDR3: CASSGPKGAGQPQHF. In DNA form, the CDR3 reads TGTGCCAGCAGTGGCCCCAAGGGAGCGGGTCAGCCCCAGCATTTT.

This rearrangement joins TRBV6-6 to TRBJ1-1, with D possibly being TRBD1 (5 bases). This CDR3 is 14 amino acids long. Looked up from germline, CDR1 is MNHNY and CDR2 is SVGAGI (reference sequence). V lost 5 bases and J 6 bases, leaving 16 bases between the germline ends. The CDR3 loop is CASSGVGVKAEAFF. In nucleotides, the CDR3 is TGTGCCAGCAGTGGAGTGGGGGTTAAAGCTGAAGCTTTCTTT.

This clone appeared a single time. Being one base from a much bigger clone, this may be a read error. The CDR3, as DNA: TGTGCCAGCAGCGCAGGGGGTGGCTACACCTTC. Protein sequence: CASSAGGGYTF. The rearrangement joins TRBV25-1 to TRBJ1-2; TRBD1 agrees at 7 bases. The CDR3 sequence is 11 residues long. CDR1 is MGHDK, CDR2 SYGVNS, per germline. Unmatched junction bases numbered 2, after V lost 6 bases and J lost 7 bases.

The chain joins TRBV28 to TRBJ2-7; tentatively, D is TRBD2 (5 bases). Between the trimmed V and J ends, which lost 6 bases and 3 bases, there was a span of 9 bases. There are 12 residues in the CDR3. Germline CDR1 is MDHEN and CDR2 is SYDVKM. DNA of the CDR3: TGTGCCAGCAGCCGGGCGGGCTACGAGCAGTACTTC. Its translation: CASSRAGYEQYF. The variable domain in full, with the rest retrieved from reference TRBV28 and TRBJ2-7, is DVKVTQSSRYLVKRTGEKVFLECVQDMDHENMFWYRQDPGLGLRLIYFSYDVKMKEKGDIPEGYSVSREKKERFSLILESASTNQTSMYLCASSRAGYEQYFGPGTRLTVT.